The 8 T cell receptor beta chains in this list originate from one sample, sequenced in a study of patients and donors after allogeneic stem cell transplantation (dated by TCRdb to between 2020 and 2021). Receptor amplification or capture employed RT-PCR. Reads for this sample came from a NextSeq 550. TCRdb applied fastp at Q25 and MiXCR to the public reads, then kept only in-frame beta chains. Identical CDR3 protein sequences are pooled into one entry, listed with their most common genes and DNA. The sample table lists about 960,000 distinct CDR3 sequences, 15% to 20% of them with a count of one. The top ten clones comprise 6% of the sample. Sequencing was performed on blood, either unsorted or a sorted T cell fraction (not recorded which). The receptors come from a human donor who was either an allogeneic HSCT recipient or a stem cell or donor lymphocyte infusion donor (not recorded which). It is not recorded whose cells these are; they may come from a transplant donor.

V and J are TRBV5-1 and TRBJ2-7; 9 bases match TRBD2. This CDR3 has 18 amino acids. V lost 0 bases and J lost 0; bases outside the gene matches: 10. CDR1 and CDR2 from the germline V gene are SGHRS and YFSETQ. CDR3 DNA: TGCGCCAGCAGCTTGGGGTCTAGCGGGGTTCTAAGCTCCTACGAGCAGTACTTC. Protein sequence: CASSLGSSGVLSSYEQYF.

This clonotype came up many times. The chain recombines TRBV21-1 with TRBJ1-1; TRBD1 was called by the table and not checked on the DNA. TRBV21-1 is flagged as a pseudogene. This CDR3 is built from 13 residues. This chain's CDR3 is CANRTARGTEAFF. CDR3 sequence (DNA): TGTGCCAACCGGACAGCTAGGGGCACTGAAGCTTTCTTT.

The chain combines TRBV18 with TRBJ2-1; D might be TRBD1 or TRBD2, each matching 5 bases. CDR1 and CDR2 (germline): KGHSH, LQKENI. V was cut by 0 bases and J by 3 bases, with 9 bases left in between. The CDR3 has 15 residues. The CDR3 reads CASSPPGRSYNEQFF. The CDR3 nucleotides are TGTGCCAGCTCACCACCGGGACGGAGCTACAATGAGCAGTTCTTC.

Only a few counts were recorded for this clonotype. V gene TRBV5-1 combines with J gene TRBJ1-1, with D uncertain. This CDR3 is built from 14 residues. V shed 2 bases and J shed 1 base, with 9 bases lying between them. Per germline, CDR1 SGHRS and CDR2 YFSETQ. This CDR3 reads CASSLQYRNTEAFF. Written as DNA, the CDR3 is TGCGCCAGCAGCTTACAGTACAGGAACACTGAAGCTTTCTTT.

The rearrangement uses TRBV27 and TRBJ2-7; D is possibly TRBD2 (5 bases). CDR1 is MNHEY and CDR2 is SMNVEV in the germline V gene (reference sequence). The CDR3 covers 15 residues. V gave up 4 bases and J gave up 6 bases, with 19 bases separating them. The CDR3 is CASSYYRDRRSEQYF. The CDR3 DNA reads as TGTGCCAGCAGTTACTACCGGGATCGACGCTCCGAGCAGTACTTC.

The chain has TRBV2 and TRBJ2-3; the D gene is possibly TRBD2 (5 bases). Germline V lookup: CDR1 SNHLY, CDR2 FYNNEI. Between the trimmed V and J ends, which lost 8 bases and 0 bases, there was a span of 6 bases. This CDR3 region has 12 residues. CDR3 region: CASGESTDTQYF. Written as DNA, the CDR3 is TGTGCCAGCGGGGAGAGCACAGATACGCAGTATTTT.

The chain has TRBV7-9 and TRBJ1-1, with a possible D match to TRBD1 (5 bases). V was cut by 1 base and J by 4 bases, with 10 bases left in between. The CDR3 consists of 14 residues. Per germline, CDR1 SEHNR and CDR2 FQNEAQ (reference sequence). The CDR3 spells CASSLGGGATEAFF. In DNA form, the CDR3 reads TGTGCCAGCAGCTTAGGGGGCGGTGCCACTGAAGCTTTCTTT.

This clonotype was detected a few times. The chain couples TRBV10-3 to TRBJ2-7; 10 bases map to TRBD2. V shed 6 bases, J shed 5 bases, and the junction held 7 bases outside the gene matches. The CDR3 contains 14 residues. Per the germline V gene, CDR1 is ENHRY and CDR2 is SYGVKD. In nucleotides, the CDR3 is TGTGCCATCAGGCCGGGACTAGCGAGCGACGAGCAGTACTTC. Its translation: CAIRPGLASDEQYF.